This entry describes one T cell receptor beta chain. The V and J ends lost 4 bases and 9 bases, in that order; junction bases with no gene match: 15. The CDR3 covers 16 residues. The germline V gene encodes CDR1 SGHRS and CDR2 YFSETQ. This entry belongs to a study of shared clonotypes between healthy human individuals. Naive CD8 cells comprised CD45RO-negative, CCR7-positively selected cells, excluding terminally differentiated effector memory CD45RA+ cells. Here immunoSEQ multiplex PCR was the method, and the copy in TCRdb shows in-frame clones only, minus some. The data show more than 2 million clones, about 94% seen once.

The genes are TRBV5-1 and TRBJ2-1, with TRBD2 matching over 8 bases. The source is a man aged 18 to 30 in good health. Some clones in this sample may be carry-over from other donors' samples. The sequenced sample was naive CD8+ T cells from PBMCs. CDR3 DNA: TGCGCCAGCAGCCCACGGGGTGTAGCGGGAATCGGTGAGCAGTTCTTC. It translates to CASSPRGVAGIGEQFF.